The 3 T cell receptor beta chains below were found in one sample sequenced in a study of monozygotic twins with inflammatory bowel disease. TCRdb re-called the 5' RACE reads, yielding one record per CDR3 amino acid sequence without DNA. This repertoire comprises around 380,000 distinct CDR3 sequences; its ten largest clones make up 2.4%. Sequencing used blood. Receptor source: a human donor with ulcerative colitis or Crohn's disease, or a healthy co-twin of an affected twin (not recorded which).

This chain joins TRBV20-1 and TRBJ1-6. Per germline, CDR1 DFQATT and CDR2 SNEGSKA (reference sequence). The length of the CDR3 is 14 residues. The CDR3: CSARDVGRSSPLHF.

V gene TRBV15 combines with J gene TRBJ2-5; the D gene TCRdb calls, TRBD2, cannot be checked with no DNA. In germline, CDR1 is LNHNV, CDR2 YYDKDF (reference sequence). CDR3 length: 14 amino acids. The CDR3 region is CATGPANRPETQYF. The variable domain in full, completed from reference TRBV15 and TRBJ2-5, reads DAMVIQNPRYQVTQFGKPVTLSCSQTLNHNVMYWYQQKSSQAPKLLFHYYDKDFNNEADTPDNFQSRRPNTSFCFLDIRSPGLGDTAMYLCATGPANRPETQYFGPGTRLLVL.

The J gene is TRBJ2-5, the V gene TRBV11-2; with no DNA, the TCRdb D assignment of TRBD1 cannot be verified. Germline V gene sequence: CDR1 SGHAT, CDR2 FQNNGV. The CDR3 consists of 15 residues. The CDR3 reads CASSSDTFRGETQYF.